This entry lists 22 T cell receptor beta chains sequenced from one sample in a study of blood T cells in healthy people across ages. A J-beta primer mix and a sample-barcoded 5' primer were used in a second PCR of about 7 to 12 cycles. Using its own MiXCR run on the 5' RACE reads, TCRdb lists one record per CDR3 protein. Of more than 800,000 distinct CDR3 sequences listed, less than 35% were seen once; the top ten hold roughly 17%. The specimen sequenced was blood. Every receptor here comes from an elderly woman in good health.

In the case of this clonotype: Just one base apart from a much larger clone, this may be a read error. The V and J genes are TRBV5-1 and TRBJ2-3, with TRBD2 matching 11 bases. Germline V gives CDR1 SGHRS, CDR2 YFSETQ. The V segment lost 4 bases and the J segment 4 bases; nucleotides outside the gene matches: 11. The CDR3 has 17 amino acids. CDR3 nucleotide sequence: TGCGCCAGCAGCGTGTGGGGGACTAGCGGTAGCGCAGATACGCAGTATTTT. This translates into CASSVWGTSGSADTQYF.

This chain links TRBV7-9 with TRBJ2-2, with D uncertain. Trimming removed 5 bases at V and 1 base at J, with 14 bases between. The germline V gene encodes CDR1 SEHNR and CDR2 FQNEAQ (reference sequence). This CDR3 region has 16 residues. The CDR3 loop is CASSDLVQRNTGELFF. CDR3 DNA sequence: TGTGCCAGCAGCGATTTGGTACAGAGGAACACCGGGGAGCTGTTTTTT. Using reference TRBV7-9 and TRBJ2-2 for the parts outside the CDR3, the full variable domain is DTGVSQNPRHKITKRGQNVTFRCDPISEHNRLYWYRQTLGQGPEFLTYFQNEAQLEKSRLLSDRFSAERPKGSFSTLEIQRTEQGDSAMYLCASSDLVQRNTGELFFGEGSRLTVL.

There are many counts of this clonotype. V and J are TRBV6-2 or TRBV6-3 and TRBJ2-7, with D perhaps TRBD2 (6 bases). From germline, CDR1 is MNHEY and CDR2 SVGEGT. Trimming shortened V by 6 bases and J by 5 bases, and 11 bases separated the two germline ends. The CDR3 totals 12 residues. In DNA, the CDR3 is TGTGCCAGCAGGCGGGGACGGAACGAGCAGTACTTC. This gives the protein CASRRGRNEQYF.

This clonotype was observed many times. The chain is built from TRBV24-1 and TRBJ2-6; D remains unclear. The CDR3 spans 17 residues. Looked up from germline, CDR1 is KGHDR and CDR2 is SFDVKD. Trimming stripped 3 bases from V and 0 bases from J, with 11 bases between. Here the CDR3 DNA reads TGTGCCACCAGTGATACGCGCGATCACTCTGGGGCCAACGTCCTGACTTTC. This codes for CATSDTRDHSGANVLTF.

The chain combines TRBV7-2 with TRBJ2-5, with 11 bases lining up with TRBD2. J gave up 11 bases and V 5 bases, and 13 bases lay outside the gene matches. Per germline, CDR1 SGHTA and CDR2 FQGNSA. CDR3 length: 15 amino acids. In nucleotides, the CDR3 is TGTGCCAGCAGCCTGCCGGTAGCGGGGGGGCGGGAGCAGTACTTC. As protein: CASSLPVAGGREQYF. Using reference TRBV7-2 and TRBJ2-5 for the parts outside the CDR3, the full variable domain is GAGVSQSPSNKVTEKGKDVELRCDPISGHTALYWYRQSLGQGLEFLIYFQGNSAPDKSGLPSDRFSAERTGGSVSTLTIQRTQQEDSAVYLCASSLPVAGGREQYFGPGTRLLVL.

This clonotype was counted only a few times. The CDR3 protein is CASSQGVMGTGLMNTEAFF. CDR3 in DNA: TGTGCCAGCAGCCAAGGTGTAATGGGGACAGGACTCATGAACACTGAAGCTTTCTTT. The rearrangement joins TRBV11-3 to TRBJ1-1, with 8 bases matching TRBD1. This CDR3 has 19 amino acids. Germline lookup yields CDR1 SGHNT and CDR2 YENEEA. The V and J ends lost 5 bases and 0 bases, in that order; junction bases with no gene match: 17.

Written as DNA, the CDR3 is TGTGCCAGCAGCCAAGAAGGAGCGTATAGCTACACCTTC. It encodes CASSQEGAYSYTF. The chain has TRBV14 and TRBJ1-2; no definite D call. The CDR3 loop spans 13 amino acids. CDR1 and CDR2 from the germline V gene are SGHDN and FVKESK. V lost 0 bases, J lost 9 bases, and 11 bases lay in between.

This clonotype was picked up a small number of times. This chain links TRBV11-2 with TRBJ1-1; D is undetermined. Germline loops: CDR1 SGHAT, CDR2 FQNNGV. The CDR3 runs 14 residues. The V end lost 1 base, the J end lost 1 base, and 7 bases lay between the germline ends. This CDR3 reads CASSLGPENTEAFF. As DNA, the CDR3 is TGTGCCAGCAGCTTAGGACCAGAGAACACTGAAGCTTTCTTT.

This clonotype was seen more than once but under ten times. The J gene is TRBJ2-1, the V gene TRBV4-2; the match to TRBD2 covers 9 bases. From germline, CDR1 is LGHNA and CDR2 YNFKEQ. The CDR3 spans 14 residues. V was clipped by 4 bases and J by 13 bases; unmatched bases: 11. The CDR3 DNA reads as TGTGCCAGCAGCCCCGGCGGGGGGGCTGAGACCCAGTTCTTC. It translates to CASSPGGGAETQFF.

This clonotype was recorded many times. The chain joins TRBV7-2 to TRBJ2-6, with TRBD2 as a possible D gene (6 bases). The CDR3 contains 18 residues. With 5 bases removed from V and 0 bases from J, the gap between germline ends came to 17 bases. Germline loops: CDR1 SGHTA, CDR2 FQGNSA. The CDR3 is CASSPLARLHSGANVLTF. CDR3 sequence (DNA): TGTGCCAGCAGCCCACTAGCCCGACTCCACTCTGGGGCCAACGTCCTGACTTTC.

This clonotype is a singleton in its sample. The CDR3 spells CASSPTSTGELFF. CDR3 bases: TGTGCCAGCTCACCTACTAGCACCGGGGAGCTGTTTTTT. The chain is built from TRBV18 and TRBJ2-2, with TRBD2 as a possible D gene (5 bases). The CDR3 covers 13 residues. With 3 bases removed from V and 4 bases from J, the gap between germline ends came to 6 bases. CDR1 is KGHSH, CDR2 LQKENI, per germline.

A word on this clonotype: Since a much larger clone is just one base distant, this may be a read error. J is TRBJ2-5 and V is TRBV6-4; 10 bases align to TRBD1. The better agreement between TRBJ2-7 and the DNA end casts doubt on the J call. The CDR3 is 16 residues long. Per germline, CDR1 MRHNA and CDR2 SNTAGT. The CDR3 here is CASSSAGTGASYEQYF. CDR3 sequence (DNA): TGTGCCAGCAGTTCTGCCGGGACAGGGGCCTCCTACGAGCAGTACTTC.

The chain is built from TRBV20-1 and TRBJ1-2; D is undetermined. CDR3 length: 13 amino acids. Trimming shortened V by 6 bases and J by 4 bases, and 15 bases separated the two germline ends. In germline, CDR1 is DFQATT, CDR2 SNEGSKA (reference sequence). The CDR3 region is CSAVSSWTYGYTF. CDR3 sequence (DNA): TGCAGTGCCGTTTCCTCATGGACCTATGGCTACACCTTC.

Comment on this clonotype: Since a much larger clone is just one base distant, this may be a read error. As DNA, the CDR3 is TGTGCCGGCAGCTCCTCCCGGCTGTCTAATGAGCAGTTCTTC. This translates into CAGSSSRLSNEQFF. The V call is TRBV3-1, the J call TRBJ2-1; no firm D call. Germline V CDR1 and CDR2: LGHDT, YNNKEL (reference sequence). The CDR3 covers 14 residues.

The chain couples TRBV11-3 to TRBJ2-5; D might be TRBD2 (5 bases). V was cut by 4 bases and J by 11 bases, with 23 bases left in between. The CDR3 consists of 15 residues. In germline, CDR1 is SGHNT, CDR2 YENEEA. In DNA, the CDR3 is TGTGCCAGCAGCTGGACTCCCGCCGGATACAATGAGCAGTACTTC. Translating gives CASSWTPAGYNEQYF.

The CDR3 DNA follows: TGTGCCAGCAGATCCGTCTCGAGGCGCGGGGGGTCTCCCTACGAGCAGTACTTC. This gives the protein CASRSVSRRGGSPYEQYF. V is TRBV6-4 and J is TRBJ2-7; the match to TRBD2 covers 8 bases. Germline loops: CDR1 MRHNA, CDR2 SNTAGT. Germline trimming cut 6 bases from V and 2 bases from J; bases unmatched to any gene: 18. The CDR3 totals 18 residues.

The chain uses TRBV20-1 and TRBJ1-2; D gene ambiguous. Trimming removed 6 bases at V and 0 bases at J, with 11 bases between. Germline V gene data show CDR1 as DFQATT and CDR2 as SNEGSKA (reference sequence). The length of the CDR3 is 13 residues. CDR3 coding DNA: TGCAGTGCCCTCCCTGGGCCTAACTATGGCTACACCTTC. Protein sequence: CSALPGPNYGYTF.

In its sample, this clonotype was seen many times. The CDR3 DNA sequence: TGTGCCAGCAGTTACCGGGGTTCTAACTATGGCTACACCTTC. Amino acids: CASSYRGSNYGYTF. The V and J genes are TRBV6-5 and TRBJ1-2; D is uncertain. This CDR3 is 14 amino acids long. CDR1 and CDR2 from the germline V gene are MNHEY and SVGAGI. Trimming stripped 2 bases from V and 0 bases from J, with 7 bases between.

The rearrangement links TRBV7-9 to TRBJ1-1; D gene unclear. Trimming stripped 4 bases from V and 3 bases from J, with 15 bases between. The CDR3 is made up of 15 amino acids. Germline lookup yields CDR1 SEHNR and CDR2 FQNEAQ (reference sequence). The CDR3 nucleotides read TGTGCCAGCAGCTCCGCGTCCGGGTGGGACACTGAAGCTTTCTTT. It codes for CASSSASGWDTEAFF.

This chain links TRBV6-6 with TRBJ1-5, with D possibly TRBD1 on 6 matching bases. The CDR3 spans 16 residues. The germline V gene encodes CDR1 MNHNY and CDR2 SVGAGI (reference sequence). The ends were cut back, 5 bases at V and 6 bases at J, with 20 bases in the middle. The CDR3 coding sequence is TGTGCCAGCAGTCACTTAACTACAGGGATTCCTCAGCCCCAGCATTTT. It encodes CASSHLTTGIPQPQHF.

This clonotype was seen ten or more times. The chain has TRBV5-1 and TRBJ2-3, with 9 bases aligning to TRBD1. Germline lookup yields CDR1 SGHRS and CDR2 YFSETQ. With 3 bases clipped from V and 2 bases from J, the junction kept 7 bases outside the gene matches. This CDR3 is built from 16 residues. CDR3 residues: CASSSYGTGFTDTQYF. Written as DNA, the CDR3 is TGCGCCAGCAGCTCCTATGGGACAGGGTTCACAGATACGCAGTATTTT.

This clonotype came up a few times. This chain links TRBV5-1 with TRBJ2-5; the D is unclear. In germline, CDR1 is SGHRS, CDR2 YFSETQ. The CDR3 is made up of 13 amino acids. Trimming took off 4 bases at V and 4 bases at J, with 11 bases between the two ends. CDR3 amino acids: CASSGWMGETQYF. The CDR3 nucleotides are TGCGCCAGCAGCGGCTGGATGGGAGAGACCCAGTACTTC. Complete variable domain (other parts from reference TRBV5-1 and TRBJ2-5): KAGVTQTPRYLIKTRGQQVTLSCSPISGHRSVSWYQQTPGQGLQFLFEYFSETQRNKGNFPGRFSGRQFSNSRSEMNVSTLELGDSALYLCASSGWMGETQYFGPGTRLLVL.